These T cell receptor beta chains were read from a single sample in a study of cytomegalovirus exposure and HLA in healthy donors. This table comes from immunoSEQ multiplex PCR, and its TCRdb copy is limited to in-frame clones, with some not included. Of fewer than 200,000 clones in the sample, 85% were seen once. Sequencing was performed on PBMCs. These receptors originate from a man between 18 and 35 years old in good health and CMV-seropositive. Both conserved end residues are part of each CDR3. Fields, in order: V gene, J gene, CDR3 protein.

v_gene: TRBV30; j_gene: TRBJ2-2; CDR3aa: CAWSPTGAGELFF
v_gene: TRBV5-1; j_gene: TRBJ2-5; CDR3aa: CASKDSGRPGEVQETQYF
v_gene: TRBV2; j_gene: TRBJ2-2; CDR3aa: CASSEDVSSGNTGELFF
v_gene: TRBV11-2; j_gene: TRBJ2-4; CDR3aa: CASSFLRGAKNIQYF
v_gene: TRBV2; j_gene: TRBJ1-5; CDR3aa: CASSETGGDQPQHF
v_gene: TRBV11-3; j_gene: TRBJ1-3; CDR3aa: CASSLDDWRGSGNTIYF
v_gene: TRBV28; j_gene: TRBJ2-1; CDR3aa: CASTTSGQGFNEQFF
v_gene: TRBV30; j_gene: TRBJ2-1; CDR3aa: CAWGGTSGNNEQFF
v_gene: TRBV5-1; j_gene: TRBJ2-1; CDR3aa: CASSFRQGINEQFF
v_gene: TRBV19; j_gene: TRBJ1-2; CDR3aa: CASSGQGNGYTF
v_gene: TRBV28; j_gene: TRBJ1-1; CDR3aa: CASISPYGGHTEAFF
v_gene: TRBV7-8; j_gene: TRBJ1-5; CDR3aa: CASSLQGQPQHF
v_gene: TRBV27; j_gene: TRBJ1-4; CDR3aa: CASSLRGPSTNEKLFF
v_gene: TRBV2; j_gene: TRBJ2-5; CDR3aa: CASSFIRGMGETQYF
v_gene: TRBV6-1; j_gene: TRBJ2-7; CDR3aa: CASTYRAAYEQYF
v_gene: TRBV9; j_gene: TRBJ2-3; CDR3aa: CASSVEGGGPDTQYF
v_gene: TRBV6-6; j_gene: TRBJ2-1; CDR3aa: CASRGTRGNEQFF
v_gene: TRBV30; j_gene: TRBJ2-7; CDR3aa: CAFTNRGSYEQYF
v_gene: TRBV5-1; j_gene: TRBJ2-1; CDR3aa: CASSPGLAGGISYNEQFF
v_gene: TRBV30; j_gene: TRBJ2-3; CDR3aa: CACQTGQGAFTDTQYF